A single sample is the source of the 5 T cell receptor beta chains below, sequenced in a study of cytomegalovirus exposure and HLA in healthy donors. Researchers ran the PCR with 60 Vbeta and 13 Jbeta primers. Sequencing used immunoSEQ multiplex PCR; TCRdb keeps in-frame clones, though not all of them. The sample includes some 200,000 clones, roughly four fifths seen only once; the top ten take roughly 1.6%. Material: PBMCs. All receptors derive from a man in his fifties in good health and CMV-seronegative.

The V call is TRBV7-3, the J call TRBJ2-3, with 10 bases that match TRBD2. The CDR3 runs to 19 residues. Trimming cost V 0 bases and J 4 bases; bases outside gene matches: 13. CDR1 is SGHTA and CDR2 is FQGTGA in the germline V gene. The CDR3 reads CASSLTYFLAGVGSDTQYF. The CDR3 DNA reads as TGTGCCAGCAGCTTAACGTATTTCCTAGCGGGAGTGGGCTCAGATACGCAGTATTTT.

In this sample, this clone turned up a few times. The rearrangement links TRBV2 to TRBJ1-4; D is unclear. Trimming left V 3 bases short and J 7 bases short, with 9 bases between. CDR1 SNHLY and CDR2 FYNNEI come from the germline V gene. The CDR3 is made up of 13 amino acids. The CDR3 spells CASSDSTAEKLFF. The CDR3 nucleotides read TGTGCCAGCAGTGACAGTACAGCTGAAAAACTGTTTTTT.

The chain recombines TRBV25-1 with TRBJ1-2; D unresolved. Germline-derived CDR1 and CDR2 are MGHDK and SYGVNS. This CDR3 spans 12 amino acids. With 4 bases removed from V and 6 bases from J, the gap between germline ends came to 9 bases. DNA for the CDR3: TGTGCCAGCAGTGGGGGAGACAATGGCTACACCTTC. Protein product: CASSGGDNGYTF.

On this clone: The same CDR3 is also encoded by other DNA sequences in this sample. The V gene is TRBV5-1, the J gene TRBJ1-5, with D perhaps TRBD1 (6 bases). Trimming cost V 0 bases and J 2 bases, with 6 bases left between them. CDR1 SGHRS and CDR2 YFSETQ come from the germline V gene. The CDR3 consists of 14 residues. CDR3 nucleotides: TGCGCCAGCAGCTTGGAGGGGGGCAATCAGCCCCAGCATTTT. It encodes CASSLEGGNQPQHF.

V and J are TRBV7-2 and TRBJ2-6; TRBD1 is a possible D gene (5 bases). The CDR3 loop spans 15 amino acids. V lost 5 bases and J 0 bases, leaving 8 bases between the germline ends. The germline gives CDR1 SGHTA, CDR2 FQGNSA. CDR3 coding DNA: TGTGCCAGCAGCCCACAGGTCTCTGGGGCCAACGTCCTGACTTTC. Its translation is CASSPQVSGANVLTF.